This record covers a single T cell receptor beta chain. Its antigen remains undetermined. Within one base of it there is no much larger clone, and no base qualities were kept. The data are from a study of Ad26.COV2.S vaccination and SARS-CoV-2 variants (dated by TCRdb to the early 2020s). Regarding the research as a whole: Vaccine-arm donors came from COV1001, a multicentre, randomized, double-blind, placebo-controlled phase I-IIa trial of Ad26.COV2.S in healthy adults. Trial participants were randomized into five groups of five, in which low-dose or high-dose Ad26.COV2.S was given once or twice, or placebo was given on both occasions. Ad26.COV2.S was administered intramuscularly at a dose of 5x10^10 or 1x10^11 viral particles, either as one shot or as two shots given 56 days apart. Investigators did not know the trial group allocation while performing experiments and assessing outcomes. TCRbeta repertoire sequencing served as the tool for gauging how specific and how broad the SARS-CoV-2-reactive T cell receptors were following Ad26.COV2.S vaccination. The TCR-sequenced set comprised roughly 30 samples: some 19 Ad26.COV2.S vaccine recipients, 5 placebo recipients and 8 SARS-CoV-2 convalescent individuals. Beyond this particular receptor, the publication reports: The study was not powered to compare responses between vaccine doses or regimens. Comparable non-spike TCR breadth was observed between vaccine and placebo recipients, consistent with only spike being contained in the vaccine. After vaccination, spike-specific CD8+ and CD4+ T cell responses were reported to show substantial breadth. Ad26.COV2.S recipients had higher spike-specific TCR breadth than placebo recipients (P = 0.0014). The authors noted that total T cell responses may have been underestimated by the TCR breadth and depth analyses.

The immunoSEQ Assay was used to sequence TCRbeta CDR3 regions. After extraction, genomic DNA underwent amplification by bias-controlled multiplex PCR, followed by high-throughput sequencing. Per the source publication's procedure: To quantify the absolute abundance of every unique TCRbeta CDR3 region, sequences were collapsed and filtered. Usable DNA was measured by amplifying reference genes present in all nucleated cells, and TCRbeta template counts were normalized to that usable DNA to estimate T cell fraction. Repertoire TCRs were annotated as SARS-CoV-2-specific when V gene, CDR3 amino acid sequence and J gene were exactly matched to a known reactive TCR set. MIRA supplied the reference SARS-CoV-2 TCR set, which was filtered for enrichment in COVID-19-positive ImmuneCODE repertoires so that public or cross-reactive TCRs were removed. Drawing on the MIRA antigens, annotated TCRs were analysed further at the level of specific ORF or position within ORF. Depth was the summed frequency of annotated unique rearrangements, while breadth was defined as annotated unique rearrangements over total unique productive rearrangements. Two-sided Wilcoxon rank-sum tests were used to compare TCR breadth between groups. Entries here come from immuneACCESS through TCRdb and include only in-frame sequences with V and J called. Some clones fail to appear in such tables; in the studies checked, an unresolved V gene covers under half of the shortfall, and the cause of the remainder is unknown. That table is the source of V, J and clone size, and D and trimming were worked out from the DNA. The sample table holds fewer than 800,000 clones, of which approximately 88% were seen once. Clones ranked in the top ten supply approximately 1.5% of the sample.

Reading from cysteine to phenylalanine, the CDR3 counts 16 amino acids. The kept DNA is CDR3 alone, 48 bases in frame from the first base. The germline V gene encodes CDR1 MNHEY and CDR2 SMNVEV (reference sequence). V drops 6 bases and J drops 4 bases, leaving 20 bases in between. The intended sense of this specimen's treatment or condition label: over 15 received Ad26.COV2.S at low or high dose, single or two shots; about 5 received placebo; per-sample allocation not given. Repertoires of vaccine and placebo recipients were sequenced from samples taken on day 63 after the first injection. Between 29 July and 7 August 2020, Cohort 1b enrolled 20 to 30 adults aged 18-55 years at one site in Boston, USA. As a vaccine, Ad26.COV2.S was a replication-incompetent adenovirus type 26 vector that expressed a prefusion-stabilized SARS-CoV-2 spike protein derived from the original Wuhan strain.

The receptor chain draws on TRBV27 and TRBJ2-3; the D gene cannot be named for sure. This TCR came from a person between 18 and 59 years old who received the Ad26.COV2.S COVID-19 vaccine or a placebo. Here the sequenced sample was peripheral blood, taken in a trial of Ad26.COV2.S vaccine versus placebo. The DNA sequence follows: TGTGCCAGCAGACCAGAGCGCGGATCGAGGTCAGATACGCAGTATTTT. It translates to CASRPERGSRSDTQYF.